The text below deals with one T cell receptor (beta chain). The data derive from a study of T cell changes during pregnancy in multiple sclerosis. The protocol was immunoSEQ multiplex PCR, while the TCRdb copy is restricted to in-frame clones and leaves out a portion. The sample carries more than 40,000 clones, 80% to 90% recorded once. Specimen: CD4+ T cells from peripheral blood mononuclear cells, collected in the first trimester of pregnancy. The receptor was isolated from a female donor with multiple sclerosis, enrolled in a pregnancy study.

CDR3 amino acids: CASSLRGTVAGELFF. DNA of the CDR3: TGTGCCAGCAGCTTACGGGGGACAGTTGCCGGGGAGCTGTTTTTT. The rearrangement links TRBV7-2 to TRBJ2-2; a possible D gene is TRBD1 (7 bases). The CDR3 length is 15 residues. Germline CDR1 and CDR2: SGHTA and FQGNSA. Trimming took 2 bases from V and 6 from J, leaving 13 bases between them.